The next 25 T cell receptor beta chains were all read from a single sample in a study of T cell responses to AZD1222 COVID-19 vaccine. Clones were read by immunoSEQ multiplex PCR, and TCRdb kept only the in-frame ones, dropping some. The profile covers under 200,000 clones, with approximately 94% appearing a single time and approximately 0.6% taken by the ten largest. This specimen consisted of peripheral blood, obtained on day 0 of AZD1222 vaccination. Receptor source: an adult in good health.

This chain joins TRBV28 and TRBJ1-2; D is undetermined. This CDR3 has 13 amino acids. Germline V gene data show CDR1 as MDHEN and CDR2 as SYDVKM. V was pared by 2 bases and J by 6 bases, with 10 bases between. The DNA of the CDR3 is TGTGCCAGCAGTTTAGGTTGGGTGAATGGCTACACCTTC. Translation gives CASSLGWVNGYTF.

V usage is TRBV19 and J usage is TRBJ1-5, with D possibly being TRBD1 (5 bases). The V gene lost 1 base and the J gene lost 4 bases, with 8 bases spanning the gap. CDR3 size: 14 residues. Germline V lookup: CDR1 LNHDA, CDR2 SQIVND (reference sequence). CDR3 sequence reads: CASSIVWGNQPQHF. The CDR3 nucleotides read TGTGCCAGTAGTATAGTTTGGGGGAATCAGCCCCAGCATTTT.

This chain connects TRBV7-2 to TRBJ1-4; D unresolved. The CDR3 is 15 amino acids. With 1 base removed from V and 5 bases from J, the gap between germline ends came to 11 bases. The germline CDR1 and CDR2 sequences are SGHTA and FQGNSA. CDR3 sequence: CASSLVAQGNEKLFF. The CDR3 DNA sequence: TGTGCCAGCAGCTTAGTGGCCCAAGGAAATGAAAAACTGTTTTTT.

This rearrangement joins TRBV7-9 to TRBJ1-4, with unresolved D. The CDR3 runs to 14 residues. The germline V gene encodes CDR1 SEHNR and CDR2 FQNEAQ (reference sequence). V was shortened by 5 bases and J by 8 bases, with 15 bases between the two germline ends. This CDR3 is CASSRTWGGEKLFF. The CDR3 bases are TGTGCCAGCAGCCGGACGTGGGGTGGGGAAAAACTGTTTTTT.

The chain recombines TRBV6-5 with TRBJ1-1; D is undetermined. V dropped 4 bases and J dropped 4 bases, with 13 bases sitting between them. This CDR3 comprises 14 residues. Germline V gene sequence: CDR1 MNHEY, CDR2 SVGAGI. The DNA of the CDR3 is TGTGCCAGCAGTTTCGACGCCATGCCCACTGAAGCTTTCTTT. Protein sequence: CASSFDAMPTEAFF.

The DNA for the CDR3 is TGTGCCAGCAGCCCGGGGACTAGCGGCTACGAGCAGTACTTC. Its protein is CASSPGTSGYEQYF. The V gene is TRBV14, the J gene TRBJ2-7; 11 bases are a match to TRBD2. Germline CDR1 is SGHDN and CDR2 is FVKESK. The junction had 2 bases not matched to a gene; V was cut back by 4 bases and J by 3 bases. The CDR3 has 14 amino acids.

The gene calls are TRBV27 and TRBJ2-7; D unclear. V lost 3 bases, J lost 0 bases, and 9 bases lay in between. The CDR3 contains 14 residues. Germline lookup yields CDR1 MNHEY and CDR2 SMNVEV (reference sequence). This chain's CDR3 is CASSLGFDSYEQYF. CDR3 sequence (DNA): TGTGCCAGCAGTTTGGGTTTTGACTCCTACGAGCAGTACTTC.

The V and J genes are TRBV10-1 and TRBJ2-7; weak D call: TRBD2 (5 bases). Germline CDR1 WNHNN, CDR2 SYGVQD (reference sequence). The V and J ends lost 4 bases and 7 bases respectively, with 23 bases between them. The CDR3 extends over 16 amino acids. DNA of the CDR3: TGCGCCAGCAGTGGAGCGGATTCGCGGATTCGCGGGGAGCAGTACTTC. Amino acid sequence: CASSGADSRIRGEQYF.

This chain joins TRBV2 and TRBJ1-5, with 7 bases lining up with TRBD1. The CDR3 contains 16 residues. Losses at the gene ends were 7 bases for V and 7 bases for J; bases not matched to a gene: 16. Germline V gene data show CDR1 as SNHLY and CDR2 as FYNNEI. The CDR3 reads CASTGLTGRSGQPQHF. As DNA, the CDR3 is TGTGCCAGCACCGGGTTGACAGGGAGGTCGGGGCAGCCCCAGCATTTT.

The chain employs TRBV11-2 and TRBJ2-7; weak D call: TRBD2 (7 bases). From germline, CDR1 is SGHAT and CDR2 FQNNGV. Trimming took off 7 bases at V and 2 bases at J, with 15 bases between the two ends. The CDR3 extends over 14 amino acids. The CDR3 protein is CASTEGGIAYEQYF. Here the CDR3 DNA reads TGTGCCAGCACTGAGGGGGGGATTGCCTACGAGCAGTACTTC.

The chain's CDR3 is CASSQGGSPRQETQYF. The CDR3 DNA sequence: TGCGCCAGCAGCCAAGGGGGATCACCTCGCCAAGAGACCCAGTACTTC. V is TRBV4-1 and J is TRBJ2-5, with no clear D. Germline V lookup: CDR1 MGHRA, CDR2 YSYEKL. The germline V and J ends were trimmed by 1 base and 1 base, with 13 bases remaining between them. This CDR3 has 16 amino acids.

This sequence joins TRBV28 and TRBJ1-2; unclear D gene. There are 11 residues in the CDR3. The V gene's germline CDR1 is MDHEN and CDR2 SYDVKM. Trimming took 9 bases from V and 4 from J, leaving 9 bases between them. The CDR3 loop reads CASISFYGYTF. The CDR3 DNA is TGTGCCAGTATTTCTTTCTATGGCTACACCTTC.

The V call is TRBV6-1, the J call TRBJ1-5; D gene unclear. V was cut by 2 bases and J by 4 bases, with 6 bases left in between. Germline lookup yields CDR1 MNHNS and CDR2 SASEGT. This CDR3 spans 13 amino acids. CDR3 DNA sequence: TGTGCCAGCAGTGAACCGGGAAATCAGCCCCAGCATTTT. Its translation: CASSEPGNQPQHF.

This sequence joins TRBV27 and TRBJ2-3; D uncertain. CDR3 size: 13 residues. Germline V gives CDR1 MNHEY, CDR2 SMNVEV (reference sequence). The V and J ends lost 8 bases and 1 base respectively, with 10 bases between them. The CDR3 spells CASRPSGTDTQYF. As DNA, the CDR3 is TGTGCCAGCCGCCCGTCTGGCACAGATACGCAGTATTTT.

This sequence joins TRBV14 and TRBJ2-7, with 9 bases identical to TRBD1. The germline V gene has CDR1 SGHDN and CDR2 FVKESK. V lost 0 bases and J lost 4; bases outside the gene matches: 7. This CDR3 has 16 amino acids. In DNA form, the CDR3 reads TGTGCCAGCAGCCAAGATAGGGGACAGGGCCGGTACGAGCAGTACTTC. The encoded protein is CASSQDRGQGRYEQYF.

The CDR3 nucleotides read TGTGCCAGCAGTTTAAAATGGGACGGGATCTATGGCTACACCTTC. It yields the protein CASSLKWDGIYGYTF. This sequence joins TRBV28 and TRBJ1-2; tentative D call: TRBD1 (5 bases). Germline V lookup: CDR1 MDHEN, CDR2 SYDVKM. V was pared by 2 bases and J by 4 bases, with 14 bases between. CDR3 size: 15 residues.

The chain couples TRBV4-1 to TRBJ2-7; D uncertain. Trimming stripped 0 bases from V and 5 bases from J, with 8 bases between. The CDR3 runs 13 residues. Germline V gene data show CDR1 as MGHRA and CDR2 as YSYEKL. DNA for the CDR3: TGCGCCAGCAGCCAAGACAGTGGGGACGAGCAGTACTTC. It yields the protein CASSQDSGDEQYF.

The chain employs TRBV5-1 and TRBJ1-5, with D hard to call. There are 13 residues in the CDR3. Per the germline V gene, CDR1 is SGHRS and CDR2 is YFSETQ. The V end was cut by 4 bases, the J end by 11 bases, with 16 bases between. The CDR3 DNA reads TGCGCCAGCAGCAAGGACCCAGATGGAGCCCAGCATTTT. It codes for CASSKDPDGAQHF. Combining the CDR3 with reference TRBV5-1 and TRBJ1-5 gives the whole variable domain KAGVTQTPRYLIKTRGQQVTLSCSPISGHRSVSWYQQTPGQGLQFLFEYFSETQRNKGNFPGRFSGRQFSNSRSEMNVSTLELGDSALYLCASSKDPDGAQHFGDGTRLSIL.

The rearrangement joins TRBV10-3 to TRBJ1-5; 8 bases match TRBD1. V shed 0 bases, J shed 6 bases, and the junction held 10 bases outside the gene matches. The CDR3 contains 17 residues. Germline V gives CDR1 ENHRY, CDR2 SYGVKD. The CDR3 here is CAISESTPGTGSQPQHF. The DNA of the CDR3 is TGTGCCATCAGTGAGTCGACTCCCGGGACAGGCTCTCAGCCCCAGCATTTT.

The chain uses TRBV5-1 and TRBJ2-1; D is unclear. Germline-derived CDR1 and CDR2 are SGHRS and YFSETQ. This CDR3 is built from 15 residues. Trimming removed 7 bases from V and 0 bases from J, with 14 bases in between. The CDR3 coding sequence is TGCGCCAGCCGCTGGCAAGATAGCTCCTACAATGAGCAGTTCTTC. As protein: CASRWQDSSYNEQFF.

V and J are TRBV7-6 and TRBJ2-2; TRBD1 aligns across 7 bases. CDR3 length: 13 residues. V shed 5 bases, J shed 7 bases, and the junction held 4 bases outside the gene matches. Germline CDR1 is SGHVS and CDR2 is FNYEAQ. CDR3 region: CASSQGQSGELFF. The CDR3 DNA is TGTGCCAGCAGCCAGGGACAGAGCGGGGAGCTGTTTTTT. Using reference TRBV7-6 and TRBJ2-2 for the parts outside the CDR3, the full variable domain is GAGVSQSPRYKVTKRGQDVALRCDPISGHVSLYWYRQALGQGPEFLTYFNYEAQQDKSGLPNDRFSAERPEGSISTLTIQRTEQRDSAMYRCASSQGQSGELFFGEGSRLTVL.

This clone was observed a single time. This chain uses TRBV30 with TRBJ1-2, with D unclear. V lost 3 bases and J 8 bases, leaving 16 bases between the germline ends. The CDR3 runs to 13 residues. Germline CDR1 GTSNPN, CDR2 SVGIG (reference sequence). The CDR3 region has the DNA TGTGCCTGGAGCCCACGTTGGGCCTGGGGCTACACCTTC. This encodes CAWSPRWAWGYTF.

The rearrangement uses TRBV7-2 and TRBJ1-5, with TRBD1 as a possible D gene (5 bases). The CDR3 contains 15 residues. Germline V gene data show CDR1 as SGHTA and CDR2 as FQGNSA. Trimming left V 2 bases short and J 2 bases short, with 10 bases between. DNA of the CDR3: TGTGCCAGCAGCTTACCCGGGACGGGCAATCAGCCCCAGCATTTT. Protein product: CASSLPGTGNQPQHF.

The rearrangement joins TRBV29-1 to TRBJ2-1, with 8 nucleotides matching TRBD2. V lost 4 bases and J lost 4; bases outside the gene matches: 15. This CDR3 has 17 residues. Germline V gene data show CDR1 as SQVTM and CDR2 as ANQGSEA. Here the CDR3 reads CSVATTLAVGGYNEQFF. The CDR3 nucleotides read TGCAGCGTTGCCACGACACTAGCGGTCGGTGGATACAATGAGCAGTTCTTC.

The CDR3 DNA follows: TGTGCCAGCACGGGGCCCGCAGGGGGCGAGCAGTACTTC. Its protein product is CASTGPAGGEQYF. V gene TRBV2 combines with J gene TRBJ2-7, with 7 positions matching TRBD1. The V gene end was trimmed by 7 bases and the J gene end by 6 bases; junction bases not matched to a gene: 9. This CDR3 has 13 residues. CDR1 is SNHLY and CDR2 is FYNNEI in the germline V gene.